These 9 T cell receptor beta chains were all obtained from the same sample, sequenced in a study of cytomegalovirus exposure and HLA in healthy donors. Primers for the PCR totalled 60 Vbeta and 13 Jbeta. Data came from immunoSEQ multiplex PCR; TCRdb stores just in-frame clones and leaves some out. The sample shows about 190,000 clones, roughly 80% of them seen only once. The sequenced material came from PBMCs. The source is a woman aged 18 to 35 in good health and CMV-seronegative.

V is TRBV9 and J is TRBJ2-5; the match to TRBD2 covers 14 bases. CDR3 size: 18 residues. CDR1 is SGDLS, CDR2 YYNGEE, per germline. Trimming removed 4 bases from V and 2 bases from J; junction bases left unmatched: 10. The chain's CDR3 is CASSSRTSGGPEQETQYF. The CDR3 DNA sequence: TGTGCCAGCAGCTCCCGGACTAGCGGGGGGCCGGAACAAGAGACCCAGTACTTC.

This clone has more than one count but fewer than ten. The J gene is TRBJ2-7, the V gene TRBV27; 12 nucleotides line up with TRBD2. The CDR3 runs to 16 residues. Germline V CDR1 and CDR2: MNHEY, SMNVEV (reference sequence). Germline trimming cut 0 bases from V and 4 bases from J; bases unmatched to any gene: 4. The CDR3 region is CASSLSGLAGGYEQYF. CDR3 DNA: TGTGCCAGCAGTTTATCGGGACTAGCGGGCGGGTACGAGCAGTACTTC.

The chain links TRBV6-6 to TRBJ2-5; TRBD1 might be the D (5 bases). Germline CDR1 reads MNHNY; CDR2 reads SVGAGI (reference sequence). V was shortened by 6 bases and J by 1 base, with 15 bases between the two germline ends. The CDR3 runs to 15 residues. This CDR3 is CASRVTASFQETQYF. CDR3 nucleotides: TGTGCCAGCAGGGTGACAGCAAGTTTCCAAGAGACCCAGTACTTC.

The chain recombines TRBV9 with TRBJ2-3; D gene unclear. This CDR3 contains 17 residues. Deletions cut 2 bases from V and 6 bases from J, with 22 bases between. Germline-derived CDR1 and CDR2 are SGDLS and YYNGEE. The CDR3 spells CASSVGSLTGGLDTQYF. In DNA, the CDR3 is TGTGCCAGCAGCGTTGGGTCTTTAACGGGTGGTCTGGATACGCAGTATTTT.

The V gene is TRBV14, the J gene TRBJ1-5, with D maybe TRBD1 (5 bases). Germline CDR1 reads SGHDN; CDR2 reads FVKESK. V lost 3 bases and J lost 6, with 6 bases in between. There are 12 residues in the CDR3. CDR3 coding DNA: TGTGCCAGCAGCCAGGGGGGTCAGCCCCAGCATTTT. Its protein is CASSQGGQPQHF. Full variable domain (outside the CDR3, taken from reference TRBV14 and TRBJ1-5): EAGVTQFPSHSVIEKGQTVTLRCDPISGHDNLYWYRRVMGKEIKFLLHFVKESKQDESGMPNNRFLAERTGGTYSTLKVQPAELEDSGVYFCASSQGGQPQHFGDGTRLSIL.

CDR3 in amino acids: CATQMAGGNTEAFF. The CDR3 DNA reads TGTGCCACCCAAATGGCAGGGGGGAACACTGAAGCTTTCTTT. The V call is TRBV10-3, the J call TRBJ1-1, with 7 bases fitting TRBD1. This CDR3 is 14 amino acids long. Losses at the gene ends were 10 bases for V and 1 base for J; bases not matched to a gene: 9. The V gene's germline CDR1 is ENHRY and CDR2 SYGVKD.

Remarks on this clone: Other DNA sequences in the same sample also yield this CDR3. The rearrangement joins TRBV30 to TRBJ1-5; D call uncertain. Germline CDR1 is GTSNPN and CDR2 is SVGIG (reference sequence). The CDR3 extends over 13 amino acids. Trimming cost V 3 bases and J 5 bases, with 11 bases left between them. The DNA of the CDR3 is TGTGCCTGGAGACGAGGTTACGATCAGCCCCAGCATTTT. Amino acids: CAWRRGYDQPQHF.

The V and J genes are TRBV6-6 and TRBJ2-7; the D is unclear. Germline lookup yields CDR1 MNHNY and CDR2 SVGAGI (reference sequence). Trimming removed 0 bases at V and 4 bases at J, with 13 bases between. This CDR3 spans 15 amino acids. CDR3 DNA sequence: TGTGCCAGCAGTTACTCACCCTTGGGCTTTTACGAGCAGTACTTC. Protein: CASSYSPLGFYEQYF.

The chain recombines TRBV5-1 with TRBJ2-7; D is possibly TRBD1 (5 bases). This CDR3 spans 14 amino acids. Germline values: CDR1 SGHRS, CDR2 YFSETQ. Trimming left V 0 bases short and J 2 bases short, with 9 bases between. CDR3 nucleotide sequence: TGCGCCAGCAGCTTGGAGGGGCCAACCTACGAGCAGTACTTC. This codes for CASSLEGPTYEQYF.